The clone carrying this TCR beta chain has ten or more counts. This sample's TCRbeta library carried unique molecular identifier barcodes. TCRdb re-analysed the PCR reads in MiXCR, keeping a single row per CDR3 protein. The sample has some 600,000 distinct CDR3 sequences, roughly 13% seen once. This sample was included in a study of T-cell reconstitution after alpha-beta-depleted transplantation in children. This CDR3 is 9 amino acids long. Trimming left V 8 bases short and J 5 bases short, with 3 bases between. Germline V lookup: CDR1 KGHDR, CDR2 SFDVKD. The chain recombines TRBV24-1 with TRBJ2-7; the D is unclear. The source is a male patient between 10 and 17 years old who had a stem cell transplant for acute myeloid leukemia, so the T cells may come from the graft donor. The material was PBMCs, mostly from graft donor cells, obtained 360 days after TCRalphabeta/CD19-depleted stem cell transplant. The CDR3 loop reads CATNDEQYF. For the CDR3, the DNA is TGTGCCACCAACGACGAGCAGTACTTC.